This T cell receptor beta chain originates from a study of blood T cells in healthy people across ages (dated by TCRdb to between 2015 and 2017). With respect to the entire study: Template switching captured roughly one uniquely barcoded TCR beta cDNA molecule per two T cells in model experiments. Age-related changes in TCR beta repertoire diversity were measured in the study by deep sequencing normalized with unique cDNA molecular identifiers. The donors were divided into four age groups: young (average approximately 15 years), middle-aged (about 40), aged (about 60) and long-lived (about 84). Donors of different ages were randomly distributed across sequencing lanes to avoid experimental bias. For two donors (one aged 18 to 30 and one aged 80 or older), the study analyzed two additional independent replicas of 1 million unique cDNA reads from the same blood draw. The paper as a whole reports these results and caveats: Because the CMV infection status of the donors was unknown, age-related changes in expanded clonotypes may potentially have been confounded. Bulk unsorted PBMC profiling prevented conclusive comparison of naive and antigen-experienced compartments. Observed TCR beta diversity per million T cells fell roughly linearly with age, and a significant reduction was already apparent by age around 40. Compared with the aged group, the long-lived group had more naive CD4+ T cells, fewer expanded clones and increased TCR diversity, a pattern suggesting age selection. Estimates of total diversity based on one million sequenced T cells were regarded as lower bounds and as underestimates. There was a strong correlation between observed TCR beta diversity and the percentage of naive T cells measured by flow cytometry.

The donors were 40 or so Caucasian individuals from Russia, aged roughly 6 to 90 years, who were systemically healthy. About 10 milliliters of peripheral blood were collected from each donor into EDTA-treated Vacutainer tubes. Ficoll-Paque density-gradient centrifugation was used to isolate PBMCs, with at least 6 million per sample. Trizol reagent was used to extract total RNA from the PBMCs, yielding at least 5 micrograms per sample. The percentages of naive CD45RAhigh/CD27high T cells were determined by flow cytometry on a PBMC aliquot from every donor. The CDR3 starts with the cysteine, ends with the phenylalanine, and has 12 residues. Only CDR3 DNA remains: 36 bases, in frame from the first base. In the germline V gene, CDR1 corresponds to SGHTA and CDR2 to FQGNSA. V and J lose 4 bases and 8 bases, and a span of 9 bases separates them. Library generation was performed with 5' RACE. Sequencing was carried out with an Illumina HiSeq 2500. A second PCR of about 6 to 11 cycles was performed with a sample-barcoded 5' primer and a J-beta primer mix. A unique molecular identifier was introduced onto each TCR beta cDNA molecule by a template-switch 5' adaptor carrying 12 random nucleotides. At least 2.5 million CDR3-containing paired-end reads were obtained from each sample. First-strand cDNA was synthesized from all RNA with the Mint cDNA synthesis kit, primed by a TRBC-specific oligonucleotide. Following uracil-DNA glycosylase treatment, a first 18-cycle PCR with universal primers M1SS and BC2_uni_R was performed on all cDNA. As for how the authors treated the data: For normalization, 1 million high-quality reads were randomly selected from each sample, with every read carrying a distinct molecular identifier. Reads sharing molecular identifiers were discarded rather than binned into consensus sequences. MiTCR, set to a Q25 quality threshold and the strictest error-elimination algorithm, was used for CDR3 identification, clonotype clustering and error correction. A nonparametric unseen species model with Euler transformation was used to estimate lower-bound total TCR beta diversity. The raw public reads went through TCRdb reprocessing: fastp at Q25, MiXCR clone calling, in-frame beta chains kept. Here each entry gathers all rows of one CDR3 protein and keeps the most common genes and DNA. The V and J calls follow TCRdb's processing rather than the paper's. Present in this sample are about 1,500,000 distinct CDR3 sequences, under 30% of which were seen just once. The ten biggest clones cover less than 9.5% of the sample.

Details on this clonotype: What antigen it recognizes has not been identified. Base qualities are not provided; no much larger clone lies one nucleotide away.

Recombination linked TRBV7-2 to TRBJ2-4, with no D gene named confidently. The clonotype comes from a woman under 40 in good health. Sequencing was carried out using blood. For the CDR3, the sequence is CASSSDTDIQYF. The nucleotides read TGTGCCAGCAGCTCTGACACGGACATTCAGTACTTC.